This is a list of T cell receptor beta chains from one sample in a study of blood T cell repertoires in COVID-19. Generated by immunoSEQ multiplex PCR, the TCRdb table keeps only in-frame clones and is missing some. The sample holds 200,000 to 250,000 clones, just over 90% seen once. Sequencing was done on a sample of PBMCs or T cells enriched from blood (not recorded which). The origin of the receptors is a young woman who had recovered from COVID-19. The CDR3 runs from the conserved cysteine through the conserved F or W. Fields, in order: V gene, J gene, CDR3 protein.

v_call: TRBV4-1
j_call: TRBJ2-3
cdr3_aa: CASSQGIRGASRGDTDTQYF

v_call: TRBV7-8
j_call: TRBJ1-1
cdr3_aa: CASSPGVPEAFF

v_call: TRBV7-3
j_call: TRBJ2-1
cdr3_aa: CASSSPGTGANEQFF

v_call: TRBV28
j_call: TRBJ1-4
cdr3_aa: CASSFKRFVGEKLFF

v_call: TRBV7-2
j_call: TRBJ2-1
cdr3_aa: CASSFRTSNEQFF

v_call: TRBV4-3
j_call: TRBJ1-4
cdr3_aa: CASSQGGGGGEEKLFF

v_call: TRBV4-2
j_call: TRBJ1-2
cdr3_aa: CASSQAIEGGGYTF

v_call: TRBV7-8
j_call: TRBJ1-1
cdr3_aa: CASSRIIEAFF

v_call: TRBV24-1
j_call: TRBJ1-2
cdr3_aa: CATSDFRQADGYTF

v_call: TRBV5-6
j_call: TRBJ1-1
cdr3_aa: CASKPNRENTEAFF

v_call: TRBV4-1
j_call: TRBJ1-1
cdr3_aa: CASSRTGDTEAFF

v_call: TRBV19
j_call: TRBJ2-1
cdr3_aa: CASSIVPRDNEQFF

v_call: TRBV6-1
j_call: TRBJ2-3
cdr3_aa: CASSDSSGGPTDTQYF

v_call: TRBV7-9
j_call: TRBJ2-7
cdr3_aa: CASTPLGLPGYEQYF

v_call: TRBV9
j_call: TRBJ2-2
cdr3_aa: CASSAGQGNGELFF

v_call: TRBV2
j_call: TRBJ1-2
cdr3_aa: CASSELLGTVYYGYTF

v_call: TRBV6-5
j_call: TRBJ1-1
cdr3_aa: CASSGGTEAFF

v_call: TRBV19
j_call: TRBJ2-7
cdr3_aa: CASSNVGQGEQYF

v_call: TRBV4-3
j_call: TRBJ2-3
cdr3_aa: CASSQAPPGTGTDTQYF

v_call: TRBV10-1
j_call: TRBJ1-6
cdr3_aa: CASLKGVGTTSSYNSPLHF

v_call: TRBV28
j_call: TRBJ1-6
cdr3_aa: CASRGTGSAYNSPLHF

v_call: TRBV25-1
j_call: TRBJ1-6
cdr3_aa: CASRALGRYNSPLHF

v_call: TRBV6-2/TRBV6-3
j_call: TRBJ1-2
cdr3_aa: CASSLGDSSNYGYTF

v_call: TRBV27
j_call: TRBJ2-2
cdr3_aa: CASSPRTAGELFF

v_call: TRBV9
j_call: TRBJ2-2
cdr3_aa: CASSVDPGRGAGELFF

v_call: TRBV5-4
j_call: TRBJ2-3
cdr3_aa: CASSLGGGGATDTQYF

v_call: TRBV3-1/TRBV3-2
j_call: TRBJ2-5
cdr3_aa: CASSPGLRETQYF

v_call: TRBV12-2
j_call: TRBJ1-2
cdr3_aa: CASRLVAGGFYGYTF

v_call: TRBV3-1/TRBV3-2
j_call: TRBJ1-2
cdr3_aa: CASSQVGGTGSGYTF

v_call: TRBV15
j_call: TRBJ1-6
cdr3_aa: CATSSDMVPGSYNSPLHF

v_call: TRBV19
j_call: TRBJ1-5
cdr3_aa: CASSSFSGVKSNQPQHF

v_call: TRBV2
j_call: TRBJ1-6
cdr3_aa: CASSRQGERMDSPLHF

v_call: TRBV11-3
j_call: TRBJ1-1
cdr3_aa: CASSLDREDNTEAFF

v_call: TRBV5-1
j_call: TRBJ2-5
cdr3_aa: CASTRGTGPRWRPQYF

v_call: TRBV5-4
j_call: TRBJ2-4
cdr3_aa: CASSLVGGINIQYF

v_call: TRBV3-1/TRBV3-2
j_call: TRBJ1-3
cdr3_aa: CASSQGGTGNTIYF

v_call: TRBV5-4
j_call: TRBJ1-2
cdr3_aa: CATRSGSTNYGYTF

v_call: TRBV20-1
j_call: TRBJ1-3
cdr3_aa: CSASRTGRGASGNTIYF

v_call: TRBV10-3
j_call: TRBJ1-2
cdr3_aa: CAISENTNYGYTF

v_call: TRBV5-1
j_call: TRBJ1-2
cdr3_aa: CASSSAGTDYGYTF

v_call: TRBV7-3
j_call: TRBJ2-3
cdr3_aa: CASSLTTGGRDTQYF

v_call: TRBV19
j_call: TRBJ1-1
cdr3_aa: CASSSTGTVGTEAFF

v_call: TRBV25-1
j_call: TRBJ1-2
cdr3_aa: CASSLIQGGGYTF

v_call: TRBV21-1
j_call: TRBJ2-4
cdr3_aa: CASSKIEQGDTKNIQYF